What follows are 13 T cell receptor beta chains derived from one specimen sequenced in a study of T cells after yellow fever vaccination (dated by TCRdb to about 2019). The library was built by means of 5' RACE. TCRdb records Illumina HiSeq 2500 as the sequencer. The public reads were quality trimmed at Q25 with fastp and then assembled into clones with MiXCR by TCRdb, keeping productive beta chains. Identical CDR3 protein sequences are pooled into one entry, listed with their most common genes and DNA. The sample yields approximately 300,000 distinct CDR3 sequences; around 6.8% were counted once. The leading ten clones occupy roughly a sixth of the sample. The treatment or condition label on this specimen signifies: live attenuated yellow fever vaccine strain. The source was PBMCs, collected more than 35 days after the first yellow fever vaccination. The receptors were sampled from a man younger than 30 who received the YFV17D yellow fever vaccine.

V usage is TRBV11-2 and J usage is TRBJ2-7; TRBD2 matches 9 bases. Per germline, CDR1 SGHAT and CDR2 FQNNGV. The J segment lost 4 bases and the V segment lost 6 bases, leaving 13 bases of the junction unmatched. This CDR3 spans 16 amino acids. The CDR3 sequence: CASRRSASGALYEQYF. DNA for the CDR3: TGTGCCAGCAGACGTTCGGCTAGCGGGGCCTTATACGAGCAGTACTTC.

This clonotype came up many times. The chain recombines TRBV5-6 with TRBJ2-1; 10 bases align to TRBD2. The junction had 7 bases not matched to a gene; V was cut back by 0 bases and J by 4 bases. This CDR3 is 17 amino acids long. The germline CDR1 and CDR2 sequences are SGHDT and YYEEEE. CDR3 DNA: TGTGCCAGCAGCTTGGCCGAGCGGGGGGGCCGGTACAATGAGCAGTTCTTC. Translation: CASSLAERGGRYNEQFF.

The rearrangement links TRBV7-3 to TRBJ1-1; unclear D gene. The length of the CDR3 is 13 residues. Germline lookup yields CDR1 SGHTA and CDR2 FQGTGA. V dropped 4 bases and J dropped 1 base, with 7 bases sitting between them. The CDR3 loop reads CASSSEPNTEAFF. The CDR3 nucleotides read TGTGCCAGCAGCTCCGAACCGAACACTGAAGCTTTCTTT.

This clonotype was detected only a few times. This chain joins TRBV5-6 and TRBJ2-1; D is possibly TRBD2 (7 bases). Trimming took 0 bases from V and 5 from J, leaving 12 bases between them. The CDR3 is 15 residues long. The V gene's germline CDR1 is SGHDT and CDR2 YYEEEE. Here the CDR3 DNA reads TGTGCCAGCAGCTTGGGGGCCGGGGGGCACAATGAGCAGTTCTTC. Translating it yields CASSLGAGGHNEQFF.

The J gene is TRBJ2-3, the V gene TRBV20-1; possibly TRBD2 for D (5 bases). The CDR3 has 17 amino acids. Trimming removed 3 bases from V and 0 bases from J, with 19 bases in between. The germline CDR1 and CDR2 sequences are DFQATT and SNEGSKA (reference sequence). The DNA for the CDR3 is TGCAGTGCTAGTTGGCTAGCAGTAAGGTCTAGCACAGATACGCAGTATTTT. Translating gives CSASWLAVRSSTDTQYF.

Only a few counts were recorded for this clonotype. This CDR3 reads CSARDPRGAGTGELFF. Here the CDR3 DNA reads TGCAGTGCTAGAGATCCCAGGGGCGCGGGCACCGGGGAGCTGTTTTTT. The rearrangement links TRBV20-1 to TRBJ2-2; possible D gene TRBD1, 6 bases. Germline values: CDR1 DFQATT, CDR2 SNEGSKA (reference sequence). V lost 0 bases and J 4 bases, leaving 15 bases between the germline ends. CDR3 length: 16 residues.

The rearrangement links TRBV7-3 to TRBJ1-5; TRBD1 matches at 7 bases. The ends lost 0 bases at V and 2 bases at J; junction bases unmatched: 10. The CDR3 loop spans 18 amino acids. Germline V lookup: CDR1 SGHTA, CDR2 FQGTGA. Here the CDR3 reads CASSLTRVSGTGNQPQHF. CDR3 sequence (DNA): TGTGCCAGCAGCTTAACCAGGGTTTCCGGGACAGGCAATCAGCCCCAGCATTTT.

This chain uses TRBV9 with TRBJ1-2, with 7 bases aligning to TRBD1. Looked up from germline, CDR1 is SGDLS and CDR2 is YYNGEE. The CDR3 is made up of 18 amino acids. After removal of 0 bases from V and 0 bases from J, the junction contained 11 bases not matched to a gene. The CDR3 region is CASSVAGRGQRANYGYTF. In nucleotides, the CDR3 is TGTGCCAGCAGCGTAGCGGGGAGGGGGCAACGAGCTAACTATGGCTACACCTTC.

This clonotype was detected a few times. The J gene is TRBJ1-1, the V gene TRBV5-1; 7 bases fit TRBD1. J gave up 1 base and V 0 bases, and 6 bases lay outside the gene matches. This CDR3 has 16 residues. Germline V gene lookup returns CDR1 SGHRS and CDR2 YFSETQ. The CDR3 nucleotides read TGCGCCAGCAGCTTGGACCCAGGGGGGTCGAACACTGAAGCTTTCTTT. As protein: CASSLDPGGSNTEAFF.

This clonotype has just a few counts. The genes are TRBV9 and TRBJ2-1, with 7 bases aligning to TRBD1. The CDR3 contains 15 residues. Germline V CDR1 and CDR2: SGDLS, YYNGEE. Trimming removed 4 bases from V and 3 bases from J; junction bases left unmatched: 7. The CDR3 sequence is CASSTRDSGYNEQFF. In DNA form, the CDR3 reads TGTGCCAGCAGCACCCGGGACAGTGGCTACAATGAGCAGTTCTTC. Full variable domain (rest looked up from reference TRBV9 and TRBJ2-1): DSGVTQTPKHLITATGQRVTLRCSPRSGDLSVYWYQQSLDQGLQFLIQYYNGEERAKGNILERFSAQQFPDLHSELNLSSLELGDSALYFCASSTRDSGYNEQFFGPGTRLTVL.

The chain carries TRBV11-1 and TRBJ2-7, with D hard to call. Germline values: CDR1 SGHAT, CDR2 FQDESV (reference sequence). CDR3 length: 13 amino acids. V lost 2 bases to trimming and J lost 1 base, with 6 bases between them. CDR3 nucleotides: TGTGCCAGCAGCTTAACTCCATCCTACGAGCAGTACTTC. Its protein product is CASSLTPSYEQYF.

This clonotype was counted only a few times. The chain couples TRBV5-1 to TRBJ1-2; D gene unclear. Trimming cost V 5 bases and J 0 bases, with 14 bases left between them. CDR1 is SGHRS, CDR2 YFSETQ, per germline. The CDR3 loop spans 15 amino acids. CDR3: CASRGGSASNYGYTF. DNA of the CDR3: TGCGCCAGCAGGGGAGGGTCGGCTTCTAACTATGGCTACACCTTC.

This clonotype was counted a few times. The V gene is TRBV29-1, the J gene TRBJ2-3, with D tentatively TRBD2 (7 bases). Between the trimmed V and J ends, which lost 5 bases and 2 bases, there was a span of 14 bases. The length of the CDR3 is 14 residues. From germline, CDR1 is SQVTM and CDR2 ANQGSEA. The CDR3 DNA reads TGCAGCGTTCGCCCGGGGGGCCTCACAGATACGCAGTATTTT. It specifies CSVRPGGLTDTQYF.